This TCR beta chain was obtained from a study of metastatic and nonmetastatic thyroid tumors. Study in general: Peripheral blood and tumor or nodule samples from malignant and benign thyroid patients were compared. The study, taken as a whole, reports: A significant increase in TCR beta diversity was reportedly seen in malignant thyroid tumors relative to benign nodules, in blood and tumor.

Original analysis: A distant-metastasis classifier for papillary thyroid cancer was built using CDR3 differences across clinicopathological groups. TCRdb re-analyzed the PCR reads using MiXCR. Clone size and V and J calls follow TCRdb, not the original study. The profile covers 6,000 to 8,000 clones, with under 35% appearing a single time and over 15% taken by the ten largest. All patients were treatment-naive before thyroid surgery. On this clone: No antigen is known for it.

CDR1 and CDR2 (germline): DFQATT, SNEGSKA (reference sequence). The CDR3 sequence is 15 residues long. V was shortened by 0 bases and J by 1 base, with 13 bases between the two germline ends. This sequence originates from a female donor with papillary thyroid cancer or a benign thyroid nodule (not recorded which). Some clones in this sample may be carry-over from other donors' samples. The rearrangement joins TRBV20-1 to TRBJ2-7; no clear D gene. Sequencing was carried out using adjacent normal tissue. CDR3 DNA sequence: TGCAGTGCTAGAGAGGGGTCAGGCAGTTCCTACGAGCAGTACTTC. It specifies CSAREGSGSSYEQYF.